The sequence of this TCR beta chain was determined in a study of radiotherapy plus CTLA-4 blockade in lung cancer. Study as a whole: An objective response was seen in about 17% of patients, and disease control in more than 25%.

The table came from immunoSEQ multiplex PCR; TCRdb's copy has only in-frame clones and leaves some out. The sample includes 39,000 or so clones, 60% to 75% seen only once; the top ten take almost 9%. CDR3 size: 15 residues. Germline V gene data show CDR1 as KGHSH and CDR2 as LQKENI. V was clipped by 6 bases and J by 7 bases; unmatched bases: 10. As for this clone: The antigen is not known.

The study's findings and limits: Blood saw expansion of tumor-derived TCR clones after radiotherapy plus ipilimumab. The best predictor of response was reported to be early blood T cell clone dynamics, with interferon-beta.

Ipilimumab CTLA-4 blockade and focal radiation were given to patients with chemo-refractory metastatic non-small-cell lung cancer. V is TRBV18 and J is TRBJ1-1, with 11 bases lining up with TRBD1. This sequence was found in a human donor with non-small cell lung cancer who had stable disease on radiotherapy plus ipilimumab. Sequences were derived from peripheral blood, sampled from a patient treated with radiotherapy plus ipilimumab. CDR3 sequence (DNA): TGTGCCAGCTCCCGTCCCGGGACAGGGGGAGGTGAAGCTTTCTTT. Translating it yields CASSRPGTGGGEAFF.